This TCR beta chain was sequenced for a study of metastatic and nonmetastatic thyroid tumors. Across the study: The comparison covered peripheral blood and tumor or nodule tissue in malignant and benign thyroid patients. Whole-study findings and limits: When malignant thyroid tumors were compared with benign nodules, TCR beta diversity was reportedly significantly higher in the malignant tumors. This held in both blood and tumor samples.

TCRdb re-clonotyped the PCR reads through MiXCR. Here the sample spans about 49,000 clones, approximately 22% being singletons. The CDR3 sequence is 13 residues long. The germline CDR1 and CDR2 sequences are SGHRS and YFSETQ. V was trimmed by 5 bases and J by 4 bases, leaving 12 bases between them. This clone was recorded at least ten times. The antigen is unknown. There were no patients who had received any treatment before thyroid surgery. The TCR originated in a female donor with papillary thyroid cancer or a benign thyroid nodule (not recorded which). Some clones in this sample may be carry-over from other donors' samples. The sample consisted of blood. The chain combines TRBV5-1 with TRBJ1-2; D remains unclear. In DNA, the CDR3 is TGCGCCAGCAGGAAGCGAGAACCCTATGGCTACACCTTC. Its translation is CASRKREPYGYTF.